Below are 25 T cell receptor beta chains sequenced from a single sample in a study of blood T cell repertoires in COVID-19. TCRdb's copy holds only in-frame clones and misses some; the assay was immunoSEQ multiplex PCR. This table holds some 150,000 clones, around 90% found once. Sequenced: peripheral blood. Receptors originate from a woman aged 60-70 years with active or convalescent COVID-19.

The J gene is TRBJ1-2, the V gene TRBV2, with 8 positions matching TRBD1. The CDR3 covers 13 residues. V gave up 9 bases and J gave up 4 bases; unmatched junction bases: 7. Germline V gene sequence: CDR1 SNHLY, CDR2 FYNNEI. CDR3 DNA sequence: TGTGCCAGTCGACAGGGGCTGGGCTATGGCTACACCTTC. It is translated as CASRQGLGYGYTF.

The gene calls are TRBV9 and TRBJ1-2; D is perhaps TRBD1 (5 bases). V lost 3 bases and J lost 6, with 12 bases in between. The CDR3 is 13 amino acids. CDR1 is SGDLS and CDR2 is YYNGEE in the germline V gene. CDR3: CASSALIRDGYTF. Written as DNA, the CDR3 is TGTGCCAGCAGCGCGCTAATCAGGGATGGCTACACCTTC.

The chain is built from TRBV4-1 and TRBJ2-1; D may be TRBD1 (6 bases). Trimming stripped 2 bases from V and 8 bases from J, with 10 bases between. CDR3 length: 13 amino acids. CDR1 is MGHRA, CDR2 YSYEKL, per germline. The CDR3: CASSQTTGYEQFF. In DNA, the CDR3 is TGCGCCAGCAGCCAAACAACAGGGTATGAGCAGTTCTTC.

This chain uses TRBV5-4 with TRBJ2-1; the match to TRBD2 covers 7 bases. Germline V lookup: CDR1 SGHNT, CDR2 YYREEE (reference sequence). The CDR3 contains 20 residues. V lost 4 bases, J lost 5 bases, and 24 bases stayed unmatched. CDR3 residues: CASSPPRRGSLELINNEQFF. The CDR3 nucleotides read TGTGCCAGCAGCCCTCCGAGGCGGGGGAGCTTGGAACTAATCAACAATGAGCAGTTCTTC.

V is TRBV3-1 (or the pseudogene TRBV3-2) and J is TRBJ2-2; the D is unclear. The V end was cut by 7 bases, the J end by 5 bases, with 5 bases between. The CDR3 length is 11 residues. Germline V gene sequence: CDR1 LGHDT, CDR2 YNNKEL (reference sequence). The CDR3 region is CASTLTGELFF. CDR3 nucleotides: TGTGCCAGCACCCTGACCGGGGAGCTGTTTTTT.

The rearrangement links TRBV30 to TRBJ2-7, with 7 bases fitting TRBD1. The CDR3 is made up of 16 amino acids. J gave up 4 bases and V 5 bases, and 17 bases lay outside the gene matches. In germline, CDR1 is GTSNPN, CDR2 SVGIG (reference sequence). For the CDR3, the DNA is TGTGCCTGGGGAAGGACAGGAGCAGGTAGTCAGTACGAGCAGTACTTC. This translates into CAWGRTGAGSQYEQYF.

This chain links TRBV24-1 with TRBJ1-4; 7 nucleotides align to TRBD1. Per germline, CDR1 KGHDR and CDR2 SFDVKD. This CDR3 spans 12 amino acids. V lost 4 bases and J lost 12; bases outside the gene matches: 4. The CDR3 region is CATSERTGELFF. In DNA, the CDR3 is TGTGCCACCAGTGAGAGGACAGGAGAACTGTTTTTT.

The chain is built from TRBV4-3 and TRBJ1-2; D might be TRBD1 (5 bases). There are 16 residues in the CDR3. Germline V CDR1 and CDR2: LGHNA, YSLEER. Trimming left V 0 bases short and J 0 bases short, with 11 bases between. The CDR3 bases are TGCGCCAGCAGCCAAGATTATTCAGGGACTAACTATGGCTACACCTTC. Encoded protein: CASSQDYSGTNYGYTF.

This chain uses TRBV5-1 with TRBJ1-1; D is uncertain. Germline V gene lookup returns CDR1 SGHRS and CDR2 YFSETQ. V lost 2 bases and J 5 bases, leaving 19 bases between the germline ends. This CDR3 has 16 residues. CDR3 DNA: TGCGCCAGCAGCTTTTATTTCCTACGGGGAGAGACTGAAGCTTTCTTT. Encoded protein: CASSFYFLRGETEAFF.

This sequence joins TRBV11-2 and TRBJ2-1; TRBD2 is a possible D gene (7 bases). Trimming stripped 5 bases from V and 13 bases from J, with 18 bases between. This CDR3 is 13 amino acids long. Germline V lookup: CDR1 SGHAT, CDR2 FQNNGV. For the CDR3, the DNA is TGTGCCAGCAGCCAGAATCCTGGGGGGGCCCAGTTCTTC. Residues: CASSQNPGGAQFF.

The chain joins TRBV10-3 to TRBJ1-2; 7 nucleotides align to TRBD1. The CDR3 is 12 residues long. The germline CDR1 and CDR2 sequences are ENHRY and SYGVKD. V shed 3 bases and J 5 bases; nucleotides not matched to a gene: 0. The CDR3 protein is CAISEQGYGYTF. For the CDR3, the DNA is TGTGCCATCAGTGAACAGGGGTATGGCTACACCTTC.

Here the CDR3 DNA reads TGTGCCAGCAGCCAAGAAGGACTTTCCACAGATACGCAGTATTTT. This gives the protein CASSQEGLSTDTQYF. The J gene is TRBJ2-3, the V gene TRBV14; D might be TRBD2 (5 bases). Germline assignment: CDR1 SGHDN and CDR2 FVKESK. Trimming removed 0 bases at V and 2 bases at J, with 9 bases between. CDR3 length: 15 residues.

This chain's CDR3 is CASSQDHRAGELFF. The DNA of the CDR3 is TGCGCCAGCAGCCAAGATCACAGGGCTGGGGAGCTGTTTTTT. The chain recombines TRBV4-1 with TRBJ2-2, with D possibly being TRBD1 (6 bases). CDR1 is MGHRA, CDR2 YSYEKL, per germline. The length of the CDR3 is 14 residues. Trimming cost V 0 bases and J 8 bases, with 10 bases left between them.

This chain uses TRBV10-3 with TRBJ1-2, with TRBD1 as a possible D gene (6 bases). Trimming pared 0 bases from V and 7 bases from J, leaving 12 bases between. The CDR3 is 14 residues long. Germline CDR1 and CDR2: ENHRY and SYGVKD. The CDR3 reads CAISESDRGFGYTF. The CDR3 nucleotides are TGTGCCATCAGTGAGTCGGATAGGGGGTTTGGCTACACCTTC.

This clone showed up many times. The chain joins TRBV19 to TRBJ2-7, with a possible D match to TRBD1 (6 bases). From germline, CDR1 is LNHDA and CDR2 SQIVND (reference sequence). V dropped 0 bases and J dropped 2 bases, with 17 bases sitting between them. The CDR3 sequence is 17 residues long. The CDR3 loop is CASSIDSSGHRPYEQYF. As DNA, the CDR3 is TGTGCCAGTAGTATAGATAGCTCGGGACACCGCCCCTACGAGCAGTACTTC.

The genes are TRBV7-2 and TRBJ2-5, with a possible D match to TRBD2 (5 bases). The CDR3 runs 13 residues. Germline V CDR1 and CDR2: SGHTA, FQGNSA. Trimming shortened V by 3 bases and J by 8 bases, and 13 bases separated the two germline ends. CDR3 in DNA: TGTGCCAGCAGCTTGGACTCGCCCGGCACCCAGTACTTC. Translated: CASSLDSPGTQYF.

The genes are TRBV5-8 and TRBJ2-3, with 9 nucleotides matching TRBD2. CDR3 length equals 15 residues. The J segment lost 2 bases and the V segment lost 4 bases, leaving 5 bases of the junction unmatched. Germline values: CDR1 SGHTS, CDR2 YDEGEE. Written as DNA, the CDR3 is TGTGCCAGCAGCCTCAAGCGGGGGGTCACAGATACGCAGTATTTT. It encodes CASSLKRGVTDTQYF.

This chain uses TRBV5-4 with TRBJ1-1, with D possibly being TRBD1 (6 bases). The length of the CDR3 is 17 residues. From germline, CDR1 is SGHNT and CDR2 YYREEE (reference sequence). Between the trimmed V and J ends, which lost 4 bases and 2 bases, there was a span of 21 bases. CDR3 DNA: TGTGCCAGCAGCAGACAACAGGGCCACGCCCGCAACACTGAAGCTTTCTTT. This translates into CASSRQQGHARNTEAFF. Supplemented by reference TRBV5-4 and TRBJ1-1, the full variable domain reads ETGVTQSPTHLIKTRGQQVTLRCSSQSGHNTVSWYQQALGQGPQFIFQYYREEENGRGNFPPRFSGLQFPNYSSELNVNALELDDSALYLCASSRQQGHARNTEAFFGQGTRLTVV.

The rearrangement links TRBV9 to TRBJ2-4, with D uncertain. The V and J ends lost 0 bases and 0 bases respectively, with 10 bases between them. The CDR3 is made up of 16 amino acids. The V gene's germline CDR1 is SGDLS and CDR2 YYNGEE. CDR3 bases: TGTGCCAGCAGCGTAGGAGAGGCCATAGCCAAAAACATTCAGTACTTC. It translates to CASSVGEAIAKNIQYF.

This chain links TRBV4-3 with TRBJ1-4; D is possibly TRBD1 (6 bases). This CDR3 has 15 residues. Germline CDR1 reads LGHNA; CDR2 reads YSLEER. V lost 0 bases, J lost 8 bases, and 13 bases lay in between. The CDR3 DNA reads as TGCGCCAGCAGCCAAGACAGGGGAAAAGGGGAAAAACTGTTTTTT. Its translation: CASSQDRGKGEKLFF.

J is TRBJ2-1 and V is TRBV10-1, with TRBD2 as a possible D gene (7 bases). Germline V lookup: CDR1 WNHNN, CDR2 SYGVQD (reference sequence). The V end was cut by 6 bases, the J end by 3 bases, with 12 bases between. The CDR3 totals 14 residues. The CDR3 region is CASSPGGNYNEQFF. The CDR3 nucleotides are TGCGCCAGCAGCCCGGGGGGCAACTACAATGAGCAGTTCTTC.

V is TRBV5-8 and J is TRBJ1-1, with D tentatively TRBD1 (6 bases). The V and J ends lost 0 bases and 3 bases respectively, with 15 bases between them. Germline assignment: CDR1 SGHTS and CDR2 YDEGEE. The CDR3 consists of 16 residues. The CDR3 is CASSLAGGAGDTEAFF. The CDR3 DNA reads as TGTGCCAGCAGCTTGGCCGGGGGGGCCGGCGACACTGAAGCTTTCTTT.

The chain has TRBV7-8 and TRBJ2-5, with a weak D call TRBD1 (5 bases). The CDR3 extends over 14 amino acids. Trimming took off 10 bases at V and 1 base at J, with 16 bases between the two ends. Germline V lookup: CDR1 SGHVS, CDR2 FQNEAQ. CDR3 coding DNA: TGTGCCACCAACCCCTGGGGCAGCCAAGAGACCCAGTACTTC. It translates to CATNPWGSQETQYF.

In this sample, this clone turned up once. V usage is TRBV7-2 and J usage is TRBJ1-1; D not resolved. The CDR3 covers 11 residues. Trimming took off 3 bases at V and 11 bases at J, with 10 bases between the two ends. The V gene's germline CDR1 is SGHTA and CDR2 FQGNSA. The chain's CDR3 is CASSLAGGAFF. CDR3 nucleotides: TGTGCCAGCAGCTTGGCAGGAGGGGCTTTCTTT. The variable domain in full, completed from reference TRBV7-2 and TRBJ1-1, reads GAGVSQSPSNKVTEKGKDVELRCDPISGHTALYWYRQSLGQGLEFLIYFQGNSAPDKSGLPSDRFSAERTGGSVSTLTIQRTQQEDSAVYLCASSLAGGAFFGQGTRLTVV.

This clone was seen only once. V is TRBV6-5 and J is TRBJ1-4; perhaps TRBD1 as D (5 bases). CDR3 length: 13 residues. The V gene lost 2 bases and the J gene lost 8 bases, with 9 bases spanning the gap. Germline V lookup: CDR1 MNHEY, CDR2 SVGAGI. The CDR3 protein is CASSYGGGEKLFF. CDR3 sequence (DNA): TGTGCCAGCAGTTACGGGGGAGGGGAAAAACTGTTTTTT.